The rows below give T cell receptor beta chains drawn from one sample of a study of OX40 agonist ivuxolimab in advanced cancers. Using immunoSEQ multiplex PCR, the repertoire was profiled, and TCRdb retains in-frame clones only, with some absent. The sample lists roughly 86,000 clones; around 86% were seen once. Sample: CD4+ or CD8+ T cells sorted from blood, taken in a trial of the OX40 agonist ivuxolimab. The receptors derive from an adult with an advanced solid tumor such as melanoma, head and neck, liver or kidney cancer. CDR3s include the opening cysteine and the closing phenylalanine or tryptophan. D genes are given only for firm matches. A row's size may be missing; if present it is once, few, many or a size class.

j_gene | v_gene | abundance | d_gene | CDR3nt | CDR3aa
TRBJ2-1 | TRBV6-5 | NA | NA | TGTGCCAGCAGTCGACTATCCTACAATGAGCAGTTCTTC | CASSRLSYNEQFF
TRBJ2-3 | TRBV4-2 | NA | NA | TGTGCCAGCAGCCAAGATTACTGGACCCAAGGCCCCACAGATACGCAGTATTTT | CASSQDYWTQGPTDTQYF
TRBJ1-4 | TRBV4-2 | NA | TRBD1 | TGTGCCAGCAGCCCGACCCGGGACAGGGCTGAAAAACTGTTTTTT | CASSPTRDRAEKLFF
TRBJ2-1 | TRBV6-1 | NA | NA | TGTGCCAGCAGGTCTTGGCAGGTAAACAATGAGCAGTTCTTC | CASRSWQVNNEQFF
TRBJ1-6 | TRBV9 | NA | NA | TGTGCCAGCAGCGTACGTGGGGGAAATTCACCCCTCCACTTT | CASSVRGGNSPLHF
TRBJ2-5 | TRBV27 | NA | TRBD2 | TGTGCCAGCAGTCCTTGGACATCCACTAGCGGGGTAAAGACCCAGTACTTC | CASSPWTSTSGVKTQYF
TRBJ2-2 | TRBV15 | NA | NA | TGTGCCACCAGCAGAGGAGGGCCGAGCACCGGGGAGCTGTTTTTT | CATSRGGPSTGELFF
TRBJ2-5 | TRBV5-5 | once | TRBD2 | TGTGCCAGCAGCTTGTTGCTAGCGGGGGGGCGGGAGACCCAGTACTTC | CASSLLLAGGRETQYF
TRBJ2-5 | TRBV7-9 | NA | NA | TGTGCCAGCAGCCCCAGGGTTGACTGGACTATCCAGTACTTC | CASSPRVDWTIQYF
TRBJ2-3 | TRBV28 | NA | NA | TGTGCCAGCAGTAAATTTGCAGGGACAGATACGCAGTATTTT | CASSKFAGTDTQYF
TRBJ1-4 | TRBV7-2 | NA | TRBD1 | TGTGCCAGCAGCTCCCCATGGGACAGGCCTGCAACTAATGAAAAACTGTTTTTT | CASSSPWDRPATNEKLFF
TRBJ2-1 | TRBV29-1 | NA | NA | TGCAGCGTTTCCGTTTATGGCGGCAGCTCCTACAATGAGCAGTTCTTC | CSVSVYGGSSYNEQFF
TRBJ2-1 | TRBV2 | once | NA | TGTGCCAGCAGTGAAGTTCAGGTTGGGGGCGATGAGCAGTTCTTC | CASSEVQVGGDEQFF
TRBJ1-3 | TRBV28 | NA | NA | TGTGCCAGCAGCTCTACCGCGGGATCTGGAAACACCATATATTTT | CASSSTAGSGNTIYF
TRBJ2-7 | TRBV7-9 | once | NA | TGTGCCAGCAGCCTAGAGACCTACGAGCAGTACTTC | CASSLETYEQYF
TRBJ2-2 | TRBV30 | NA | NA | TGTGCCTGGAGATTTCGGTTGGGGGAGCTGTTTTTT | CAWRFRLGELFF
TRBJ2-7 | TRBV30 | NA | NA | TGTGCCTGGAGGAGGGGGTTCGAGCAGTACTTC | CAWRRGFEQYF
TRBJ1-5 | TRBV4-2 | once | NA | TGTGCCAGCAGCCAAGCTACAAGCGGCAATCAGCCCCAGCATTTT | CASSQATSGNQPQHF
TRBJ1-4 | TRBV4-1 | NA | NA | TGCGCCAGCAGCCCCACGGGCCCGAGGGGGAATGAAAAACTGTTTTTT | CASSPTGPRGNEKLFF
TRBJ1-5 | TRBV7-2 | NA | TRBD1 | TGTGCCAGCAGCTTGACAGGGCCGAATCAGCCCCAGCATTTT | CASSLTGPNQPQHF
TRBJ2-3 | TRBV7-2 | NA | TRBD2 | TGTGCCAGCAGCCTACGACTAGCGGGAGACACAGATACGCAGTATTTT | CASSLRLAGDTDTQYF
TRBJ2-1 | TRBV5-1 | NA | NA | TGCGCCAGCAGCTTGGTTGGCGGTACCAACAGGGAATACAATGAGCAGTTCTTC | CASSLVGGTNREYNEQFF
TRBJ2-7 | TRBV19 | once | NA | TGTGCCAGTAGTGGGTCCCAGGGTCCCAACGAGCAGTACTTC | CASSGSQGPNEQYF
TRBJ2-5 | TRBV18 | NA | NA | TGTGCCAGCTCACCAAACCGCCAAGAGACCCAGTACTTC | CASSPNRQETQYF
TRBJ2-1 | TRBV25-1 | once | TRBD2 | TGTGCCAGCAGTGAGCCTGGACTAGCCAATGAGCAGTTCTTC | CASSEPGLANEQFF
TRBJ2-1 | TRBV5-1 | NA | NA | TGCGCCAGCAGCTTGGGAATTAGCAGCAACAATGAGCAGTTCTTC | CASSLGISSNNEQFF
TRBJ2-2 | TRBV7-2 | NA | TRBD2 | TGTGCCAGCAGCTTAAAAGCGGGGGGGAACACCGGGGAGCTGTTTTTT | CASSLKAGGNTGELFF
TRBJ1-2 | TRBV5-4 | few | TRBD1 | TGTGCCAGCAGCCGGGACAGGGGGTATGGCTACACCTTC | CASSRDRGYGYTF
TRBJ1-4 | TRBV7-9 | NA | NA | TGTGCCAGCAGCTTAGCAGAGTGGGATGAAAAACTGTTTTTT | CASSLAEWDEKLFF
TRBJ1-2 | TRBV28 | NA | NA | TGTGCCAGCAGCTTTGGGGATTCACTTAACTATGGCTACACCTTC | CASSFGDSLNYGYTF
TRBJ1-4 | TRBV28 | NA | NA | TGTGCCAGCAGTTCAACCTTTACTAGGGGACACGCTAGGGACGAAAAACTGTTTTTT | CASSSTFTRGHARDEKLFF
TRBJ2-7 | TRBV10-3 | NA | TRBD2 | TGTGCCATCAGTGGCCGACTAGCGGGAGAGCGCGAGCAGTACTTC | CAISGRLAGEREQYF
TRBJ1-1 | TRBV12-5 | once | NA | TGTGCTAGCCGCCCGGTCAACACTGAAGCTTTCTTT | CASRPVNTEAFF
TRBJ1-4 | TRBV9 | NA | NA | TGTGCCAGCACCTCGGGGGGAACAACTAATGAAAAACTGTTTTTT | CASTSGGTTNEKLFF
TRBJ2-5 | TRBV30 | NA | NA | TGTGCCTGTCAACCGGTGGGGGACGCGCGGGGAGAGACCCAGTACTTC | CACQPVGDARGETQYF
TRBJ1-3 | TRBV12-5 | few | NA | TGTGCTAGTGGTCCTCCCTCTGGAAACACCATATATTTT | CASGPPSGNTIYF
TRBJ2-7 | TRBV7-8 | NA | NA | TGTGCCAGCAGCTCTCCCGGGACCCGCGGGTCCGAGCAGTACTTC | CASSSPGTRGSEQYF
TRBJ2-7 | TRBV5-4 | NA | NA | TGTGCCAGCAGCCACGGGGCCGAGCAGTACTTC | CASSHGAEQYF
TRBJ1-2 | TRBV14 | NA | NA | TGTGCCAGCAGCCAAGATCTTGGACACTCTGGCTACACCTTC | CASSQDLGHSGYTF
TRBJ1-5 | TRBV4-3 | NA | NA | TGCGCCAGCAGCCAAGGCAATCAGCCCCAGCATTTT | CASSQGNQPQHF
TRBJ2-3 | TRBV4-1 | NA | TRBD1 | TGCGCCAGCAGCGAAAGACAGGGGGCGAGGGATACGCAGTATTTT | CASSERQGARDTQYF
TRBJ1-2 | TRBV29-1 | medium-sized | TRBD1 | TGCAGCGCAACAGGGGGAAATGGCTACACCTTC | CSATGGNGYTF